Included here is one TCR beta chain sequence, with context. Its antigen remains unknown. The data derive from a study of blood T cells in healthy people across ages. Study findings and constraints: Age advanced and TCR beta diversity per million T cells fell, roughly linearly.

Sample-barcoded 5' priming and a J-beta primer mix drove a second PCR of roughly 7 to 11 cycles. In TCRdb, the 5' RACE reads were re-called with MiXCR into one record per CDR3 protein. The data hold approximately 880,000 distinct CDR3 sequences, with under 50% observed a single time. This TCR came from a man aged 25 to 40 in good health. The sample was blood.

The CDR3 coding sequence is TGCAGCGTGGGTGGACAGGGAATGTCCGGAAACACCATATATTTT. This translates into CSVGGQGMSGNTIYF. This chain links TRBV29-1 with TRBJ1-3; 8 bases fit TRBD1. This CDR3 spans 15 amino acids. The V gene's germline CDR1 is SQVTM and CDR2 ANQGSEA. After removal of 6 bases from V and 4 bases from J, the junction contained 11 bases not matched to a gene. Supplemented by reference TRBV29-1 and TRBJ1-3, the full variable domain reads SAVISQKPSRDICQRGTSLTIQCQVDSQVTMMFWYRQQPGQSLTLIATANQGSEATYESGFVIDKFPISRPNLTFSTLTVSNMSPEDSSIYLCSVGGQGMSGNTIYFGEGSWLTVV.